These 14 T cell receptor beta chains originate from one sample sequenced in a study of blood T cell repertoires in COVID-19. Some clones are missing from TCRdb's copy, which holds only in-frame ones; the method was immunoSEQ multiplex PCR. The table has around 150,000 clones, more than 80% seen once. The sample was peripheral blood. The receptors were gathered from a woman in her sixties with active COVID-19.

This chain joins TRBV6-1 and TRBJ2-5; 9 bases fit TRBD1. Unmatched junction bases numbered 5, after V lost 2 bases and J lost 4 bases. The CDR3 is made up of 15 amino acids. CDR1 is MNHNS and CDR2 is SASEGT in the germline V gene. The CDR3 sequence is CASSEPTGGVETQYF. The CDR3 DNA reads TGTGCCAGCAGTGAACCGACAGGGGGAGTAGAGACCCAGTACTTC.

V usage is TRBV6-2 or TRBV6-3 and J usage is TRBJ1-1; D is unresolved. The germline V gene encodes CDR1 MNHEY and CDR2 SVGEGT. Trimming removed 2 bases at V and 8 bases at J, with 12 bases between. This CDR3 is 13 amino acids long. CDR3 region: CASSYTYGVEAFF. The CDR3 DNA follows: TGTGCCAGCAGTTACACCTACGGGGTCGAAGCTTTCTTT.

The CDR3 here is CASSFRGSSEKLFF. CDR3 bases: TGTGCCAGCAGCTTCCGGGGTAGTTCCGAAAAACTGTTTTTT. The V and J genes are TRBV5-5 and TRBJ1-4; D not resolved. The V and J ends lost 2 bases and 8 bases respectively, with 13 bases between them. Germline lookup yields CDR1 SGHKS and CDR2 YYEKEE (reference sequence). The CDR3 runs to 14 residues.

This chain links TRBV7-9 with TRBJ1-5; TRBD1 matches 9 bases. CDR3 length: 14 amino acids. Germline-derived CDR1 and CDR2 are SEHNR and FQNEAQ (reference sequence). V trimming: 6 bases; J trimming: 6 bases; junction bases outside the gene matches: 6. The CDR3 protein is CASSGDRDGQPQHF. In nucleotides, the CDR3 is TGTGCCAGCAGTGGGGACAGGGATGGTCAGCCCCAGCATTTT.

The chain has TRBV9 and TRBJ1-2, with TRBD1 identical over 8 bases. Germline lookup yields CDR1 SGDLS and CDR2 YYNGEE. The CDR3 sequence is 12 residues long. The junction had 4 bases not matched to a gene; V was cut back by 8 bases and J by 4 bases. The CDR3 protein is CASTGGLYGYTF. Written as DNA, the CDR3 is TGTGCCAGTACAGGGGGTCTCTATGGCTACACCTTC.

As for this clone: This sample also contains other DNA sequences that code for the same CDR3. The CDR3 DNA reads as TGTGCCAGCAGCCACCGGGGCACAGATACGCAGTATTTT. The encoded protein is CASSHRGTDTQYF. This chain joins TRBV11-3 and TRBJ2-3; D ambiguous. V lost 5 bases and J lost 1, with 7 bases in between. The germline CDR1 and CDR2 sequences are SGHNT and YENEEA. This CDR3 is 13 amino acids long.

CDR3 sequence reads: CASSPLTGTITDTQYF. The CDR3 bases are TGTGCCAGCTCACCACTTACAGGGACCATAACAGATACGCAGTATTTT. The chain is built from TRBV18 and TRBJ2-3; possibly TRBD1 for D (6 bases). This CDR3 contains 16 residues. CDR1 and CDR2 from the germline V gene are KGHSH and LQKENI. Trimming left V 1 base short and J 3 bases short, with 14 bases between.

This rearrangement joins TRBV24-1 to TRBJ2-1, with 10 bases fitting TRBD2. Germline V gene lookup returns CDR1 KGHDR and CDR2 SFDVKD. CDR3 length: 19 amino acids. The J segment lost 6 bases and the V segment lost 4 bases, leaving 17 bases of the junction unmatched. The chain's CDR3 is CATSERPASGSGLRNEQFF. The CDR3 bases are TGTGCCACCAGTGAGAGGCCCGCTAGCGGGAGCGGGCTACGCAATGAGCAGTTCTTC.

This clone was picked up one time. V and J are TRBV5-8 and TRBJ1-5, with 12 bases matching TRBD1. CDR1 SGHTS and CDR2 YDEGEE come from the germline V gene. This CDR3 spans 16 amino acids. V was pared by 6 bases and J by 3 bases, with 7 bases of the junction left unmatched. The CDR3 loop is CASTPGQGADNQPQHF. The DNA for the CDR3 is TGTGCCAGCACCCCGGGACAGGGGGCGGACAATCAGCCCCAGCATTTT.

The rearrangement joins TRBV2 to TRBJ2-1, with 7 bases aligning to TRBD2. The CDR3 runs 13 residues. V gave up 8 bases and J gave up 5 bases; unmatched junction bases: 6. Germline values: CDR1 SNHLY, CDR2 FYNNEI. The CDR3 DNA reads TGTGCCAGCGGGCGGGAGCCCCACAATGAGCAGTTCTTC. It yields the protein CASGREPHNEQFF.

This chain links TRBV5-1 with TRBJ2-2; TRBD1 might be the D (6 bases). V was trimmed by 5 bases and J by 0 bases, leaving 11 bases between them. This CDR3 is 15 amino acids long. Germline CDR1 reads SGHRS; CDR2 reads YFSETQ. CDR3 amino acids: CASSPRTANTGELFF. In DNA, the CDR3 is TGCGCCAGCAGTCCTCGGACAGCGAACACCGGGGAGCTGTTTTTT.

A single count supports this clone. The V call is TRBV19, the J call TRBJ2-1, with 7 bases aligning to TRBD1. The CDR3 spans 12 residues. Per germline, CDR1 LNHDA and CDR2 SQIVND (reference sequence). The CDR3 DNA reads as TGTGCAGTAGGGGACAGCTACAATGAGCAGTTCTTC. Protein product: CAVGDSYNEQFF.

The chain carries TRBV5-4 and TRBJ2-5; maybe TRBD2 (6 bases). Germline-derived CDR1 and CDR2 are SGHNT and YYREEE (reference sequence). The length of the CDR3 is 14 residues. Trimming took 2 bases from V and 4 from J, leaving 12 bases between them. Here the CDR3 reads CASSFPGRGETQYF. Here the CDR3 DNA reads TGTGCCAGCAGCTTCCCCGGGAGAGGAGAGACCCAGTACTTC.

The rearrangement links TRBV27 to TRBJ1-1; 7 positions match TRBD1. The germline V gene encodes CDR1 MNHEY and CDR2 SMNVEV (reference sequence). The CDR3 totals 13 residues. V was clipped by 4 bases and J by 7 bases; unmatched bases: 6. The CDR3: CASSSRQGLEAFF. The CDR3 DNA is TGTGCCAGCAGTTCCCGACAGGGCCTTGAAGCTTTCTTT.